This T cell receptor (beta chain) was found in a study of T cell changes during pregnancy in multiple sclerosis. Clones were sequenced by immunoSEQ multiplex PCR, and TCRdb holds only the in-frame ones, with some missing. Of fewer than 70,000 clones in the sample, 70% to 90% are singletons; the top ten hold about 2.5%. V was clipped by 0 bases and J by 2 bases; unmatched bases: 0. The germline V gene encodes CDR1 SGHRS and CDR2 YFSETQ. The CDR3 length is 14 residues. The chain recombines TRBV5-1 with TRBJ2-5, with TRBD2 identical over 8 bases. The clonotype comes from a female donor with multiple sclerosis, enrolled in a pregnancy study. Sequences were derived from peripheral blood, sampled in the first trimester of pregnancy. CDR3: CASSLGLAQETQYF. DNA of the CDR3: TGCGCCAGCAGCTTGGGACTAGCGCAAGAGACCCAGTACTTC.